This T cell receptor (beta chain) was identified during a study of cytomegalovirus exposure and HLA in healthy donors. Concerning this clone itself: What it binds is unknown.

From germline, CDR1 is SGHRS and CDR2 YFSETQ. Germline trimming cut 1 base from V and 4 bases from J; bases unmatched to any gene: 3. The CDR3 has 14 residues. Primers included in the PCR were 60 Vbeta and 13 Jbeta primers. Only in-frame clones appear in the TCRdb table, and some are missing; sequencing was by immunoSEQ multiplex PCR. The sample lists under 130,000 clones, about 12% seen once, with roughly a sixth in the top ten. Regarding the study as a whole: An ancestry cluster, one associated with Asian ancestry, reportedly showed fewer N-insertions than the 666-donor mean in a later analysis.

The sample consisted of PBMCs. This chain links TRBV5-1 with TRBJ1-1; 8 nucleotides agree with TRBD1. The clonotype originates from a man aged 40-49 years in good health and CMV-seropositive. The CDR3 loop is CASSLTGGTTEAFF. The DNA of the CDR3 is TGCGCCAGCAGCTTGACAGGGGGGACCACTGAAGCTTTCTTT.